A single sample gave rise to the 15 T cell receptor beta chains below, sequenced in a study. TCRdb independently ran MiXCR on the RT-PCR reads; one entry per CDR3 protein. The sample records 4,400 or so distinct CDR3 sequences, roughly 34% being singletons. Sequencing was carried out using memory CD4+ T cells from salivary gland. The receptors shown here come from a female donor with primary Sjogren's syndrome.

Relative to its sample, this clonotype is large. This chain uses TRBV5-1 with TRBJ2-3, with D possibly being TRBD1 or TRBD2 (5 bases each). The germline V gene encodes CDR1 SGHRS and CDR2 YFSETQ. This CDR3 is built from 13 residues. Trimming removed 6 bases at V and 1 base at J, with 9 bases between. Written as DNA, the CDR3 is TGCGCCAGCACCCTGGGGGGCACAGATACGCAGTATTTT. Its translation is CASTLGGTDTQYF.

By sample fraction, this clonotype is medium-sized. This chain joins TRBV7-2 and TRBJ1-2; D is ambiguous. The germline V gene has CDR1 SGHTA and CDR2 FQGNSA. V shed 7 bases and J shed 2 bases, with 11 bases lying between them. CDR3 length: 13 amino acids. The chain's CDR3 is CASIPDLNYGYTF. CDR3 nucleotides: TGTGCCAGCATCCCTGACCTGAACTATGGCTACACCTTC.

The chain is built from TRBV18 and TRBJ1-2; D is ambiguous. The germline V and J ends were trimmed by 6 bases and 5 bases, with 10 bases remaining between them. Looked up from germline, CDR1 is KGHSH and CDR2 is LQKENI. The CDR3 spans 12 residues. The CDR3: CASSPEAYGYTF. The CDR3 DNA reads TGTGCCAGCTCGCCGGAGGCTTATGGCTACACCTTC.

The V gene is TRBV20-1, the J gene TRBJ2-1, with 7 bases that match TRBD1. The V gene's germline CDR1 is DFQATT and CDR2 SNEGSKA (reference sequence). V was pared by 0 bases and J by 9 bases, with 11 bases of the junction left unmatched. The CDR3 spans 15 residues. CDR3 region: CSARDPSSYRGEQFF. The CDR3 nucleotides read TGCAGTGCTAGAGATCCCAGCAGTTACAGGGGTGAGCAGTTCTTC.

The chain joins TRBV5-6 to TRBJ1-5; 7 bases line up with TRBD1. The length of the CDR3 is 16 residues. The germline gives CDR1 SGHDT, CDR2 YYEEEE. The V segment lost 4 bases and the J segment 1 base; nucleotides outside the gene matches: 8. The CDR3 DNA sequence: TGTGCCAGCAGCGCGACAGGGAGGGAGAGCAATCAGCCCCAGCATTTT. Its translation: CASSATGRESNQPQHF.

This clonotype qualifies as medium-sized. The chain couples TRBV5-6 to TRBJ2-2; 10 bases align to TRBD1. This CDR3 region has 17 residues. The junction had 10 bases not matched to a gene; V was cut back by 5 bases and J by 3 bases. Germline V gives CDR1 SGHDT, CDR2 YYEEEE. For the CDR3, the DNA is TGTGCCAGCAGTCAGACAGGGGGCGCGGGGGACACCGGGGAGCTGTTTTTT. Its protein product is CASSQTGGAGDTGELFF. The full variable domain, with the rest looked up from reference TRBV5-6 and TRBJ2-2, is DAGVTQSPTHLIKTRGQQVTLRCSPKSGHDTVSWYQQALGQGPQFIFQYYEEEERQRGNFPDRFSGHQFPNYSSELNVNALLLGDSALYLCASSQTGGAGDTGELFFGEGSRLTVL.

This clonotype is judged medium-sized (0.01 to 0.1%). A junction boundary mismatches the germline segment, possibly from a read error. CDR3 bases: TGTGCTAGCAGCTCGGGGACAGGGGAAACGACCCAGTACTTC. Protein product: CASSSGTGETTQYF. The chain recombines TRBV7-7 with TRBJ2-5, with 10 bases fitting TRBD1. The CDR3 consists of 14 residues. The germline V gene has CDR1 SSHAT and CDR2 FNYEAQ (reference sequence). The whole variable domain, remainder taken from reference TRBV7-7 and TRBJ2-5, is GAGVSQSPRYKVTKRGQDVTLRCDPISSHATLYWYQQALGQGPEFLTYFNYEAQPDKSGLPSDRFSAERPEGSISTLTIQRTEQRDSAMYRCASSSGTGETTQYFGPGTRLLVL.

The rearrangement links TRBV9 to TRBJ2-5; 7 bases fit TRBD2. From germline, CDR1 is SGDLS and CDR2 YYNGEE. V dropped 3 bases and J dropped 7; count of bases not matched to a gene: 12. This CDR3 has 15 residues. The CDR3, as DNA: TGTGCCAGCAGCGAGGACATCCCACGCGGGGGGACCCAGTACTTC. Translating gives CASSEDIPRGGTQYF.

This clonotype ranks as medium-sized (0.01 to 0.1%). This chain joins TRBV5-1 and TRBJ2-1; 8 nucleotides match TRBD1. The junction had 8 bases not matched to a gene; V was cut back by 4 bases and J by 2 bases. The CDR3 totals 16 residues. The V gene's germline CDR1 is SGHRS and CDR2 YFSETQ. CDR3 coding DNA: TGCGCCAGCAGCATCGGACAGGGCGCTACCTACAATGAGCAGTTCTTC. Protein product: CASSIGQGATYNEQFF. Using reference TRBV5-1 and TRBJ2-1 for the parts outside the CDR3, the full variable domain is KAGVTQTPRYLIKTRGQQVTLSCSPISGHRSVSWYQQTPGQGLQFLFEYFSETQRNKGNFPGRFSGRQFSNSRSEMNVSTLELGDSALYLCASSIGQGATYNEQFFGPGTRLTVL.

This clonotype is classed as medium-sized. The chain carries TRBV5-1 and TRBJ2-3, with a tentative D call TRBD1 (6 bases). This CDR3 has 14 amino acids. Looked up from germline, CDR1 is SGHRS and CDR2 is YFSETQ. The ends were cut back, 3 bases at V and 0 bases at J, with 8 bases in the middle. The CDR3 sequence: CASSSTGSTDTQYF. In DNA, the CDR3 is TGCGCCAGCAGCTCCACAGGGAGCACAGATACGCAGTATTTT.

Sample share makes this clonotype medium-sized. The gene calls are TRBV10-3 and TRBJ1-6; D not resolved. V gave up 0 bases and J gave up 8 bases, with 14 bases separating them. CDR3 length: 16 amino acids. Per the germline V gene, CDR1 is ENHRY and CDR2 is SYGVKD. This chain's CDR3 is CAISESEGILYSPLHF. As DNA, the CDR3 is TGTGCCATCAGTGAGTCTGAAGGGATTTTGTATTCACCCCTCCACTTT.

This clonotype is judged medium-sized. This CDR3 reads CASSLDSNYGYTF. The CDR3, as DNA: TGTGCCAGCAGCTTAGACTCTAACTATGGCTACACCTTC. V is TRBV7-2 and J is TRBJ1-2; D ambiguous. Germline loops: CDR1 SGHTA, CDR2 FQGNSA. CDR3 length: 13 amino acids. V was trimmed by 1 base and J by 0 bases, leaving 3 bases between them.

The chain couples TRBV5-1 to TRBJ1-2; D possibly corresponds to TRBD1 (6 bases). The CDR3 is 17 residues long. V was pared by 4 bases and J by 2 bases, with 21 bases between. CDR1 and CDR2 from the germline V gene are SGHRS and YFSETQ. The CDR3 is CASSTNRAGSGNYGYTF. CDR3 bases: TGCGCCAGCAGCACTAACAGGGCCGGATCTGGAAACTATGGCTACACCTTC.

This clonotype is medium-sized. The chain couples TRBV11-2 to TRBJ2-3; D tentatively fits TRBD1 or TRBD2 (6 bases each). CDR1 and CDR2 (germline): SGHAT, FQNNGV. Trimming removed 3 bases from V and 3 bases from J, with 16 bases in between. This CDR3 is 16 amino acids long. CDR3: CASSLRGASLTDTQYF. For the CDR3, the DNA is TGTGCCAGCAGCTTGAGGGGGGCGTCTTTGACAGATACGCAGTATTTT. The variable domain in full, completed from reference TRBV11-2 and TRBJ2-3, reads EAGVAQSPRYKIIEKRQSVAFWCNPISGHATLYWYQQILGQGPKLLIQFQNNGVVDDSQLPKDRFSAERLKGVDSTLKIQPAKLEDSAVYLCASSLRGASLTDTQYFGPGTRLTVL.

By sample share, this clonotype is medium-sized (0.01 to 0.1%). The chain is built from TRBV27 and TRBJ1-4; TRBD1 agrees at 9 bases. This CDR3 contains 15 residues. Germline V CDR1 and CDR2: MNHEY, SMNVEV (reference sequence). V gave up 5 bases and J gave up 4 bases; unmatched junction bases: 5. DNA for the CDR3: TGTGCCAGCAGTCCCTGGACAGGGGATAATGAAAAACTGTTTTTT. Translated, it gives CASSPWTGDNEKLFF.